A selection of T cell receptor beta chains follows, all from one sample in a study of blood T cell repertoires in COVID-19. Using immunoSEQ multiplex PCR, the repertoire was profiled, and TCRdb retains in-frame clones only, with some absent. Here the sample spans about 240,000 clones, around 84% being singletons. Sequences were obtained from peripheral blood. These receptors originate from a young woman with acute or convalescent COVID-19. Each CDR3 is given with its conserved first and last residue. Each record gives: V gene, clone size, D gene, J gene, CDR3 protein, CDR3 DNA. A D gene is named only where the DNA matches it firmly. Rows give clone size only sometimes, using once, few, many, or a class for an expanded clone.

TRBV12-3/TRBV12-4	.	.	TRBJ2-7	CASSLQGTYEQYF	TGTGCCAGCAGTTTGCAGGGAACCTACGAGCAGTACTTC
TRBV6-4	.	.	TRBJ1-6	CASRRQNNSPLHF	TGTGCCAGCAGAAGACAGAATAATTCACCCCTCCACTTT
TRBV6-5	.	TRBD1	TRBJ1-1	CASRGTGGATEAFF	TGTGCCAGCAGGGGGACAGGGGGGGCCACTGAAGCTTTCTTT
TRBV7-9	.	TRBD1	TRBJ1-3	CASSETGTGYSGNTIYF	TGTGCCAGCAGTGAAACCGGGACAGGTTACTCTGGAAACACCATATATTTT
TRBV20-1	.	TRBD1	TRBJ1-5	CSASTGQVSNQPQHF	TGCAGTGCTAGTACGGGACAGGTGAGCAATCAGCCCCAGCATTTT
TRBV6-5	.	.	TRBJ1-5	CASSYPTVGNQPQHF	TGTGCCAGCAGTTACCCCACGGTCGGCAATCAGCCCCAGCATTTT
TRBV19	.	.	TRBJ2-7	CASSMIQGHEQYF	TGTGCCAGTAGTATGATCCAGGGCCACGAGCAGTACTTC
TRBV19	.	.	TRBJ1-2	CASSIDGRYGYTF	TGTGCCAGTAGTATAGACGGGAGGTATGGCTACACCTTC
TRBV5-1	.	TRBD2	TRBJ2-5	CASSPRLAGEGETQYF	TGCGCCAGCAGCCCGCGACTAGCGGGAGAGGGAGAGACCCAGTACTTC
TRBV29-1	.	TRBD1	TRBJ1-3	CSAVGQGGGNTIYF	TGCAGCGCAGTAGGACAGGGTGGTGGAAACACCATATATTTT
TRBV27	few	TRBD1	TRBJ2-7	CASSPLQGAYEQYF	TGTGCCAGCAGTCCCTTACAGGGGGCCTACGAGCAGTACTTC
TRBV28	once	TRBD1	TRBJ1-1	CASTGGVTEAFF	TGTGCCAGCACAGGGGGTGTCACTGAAGCTTTCTTT
TRBV6-1	few	.	TRBJ2-7	CASSDRLAFYEQYF	TGTGCCAGCAGTGATCGGCTAGCCTTTTACGAGCAGTACTTC
TRBV18	once	TRBD2	TRBJ2-7	CASSPGLAGSEQYF	TGTGCCAGCTCACCGGGACTAGCGGGAAGCGAGCAGTACTTC
TRBV10-2	.	.	TRBJ1-6	CASSETTGNTPLHF	TGCGCCAGCAGTGAGACAACAGGGAACACACCCCTCCACTTT
TRBV7-2	.	.	TRBJ1-5	CASSYYSNQPQHF	TGTGCCAGCAGTTATTATAGCAATCAGCCCCAGCATTTT
TRBV13	.	.	TRBJ2-3	CASSSATSFPDTQYF	TGTGCCAGCAGCTCTGCGACTAGTTTCCCAGATACGCAGTATTTT
TRBV29-1	.	TRBD1	TRBJ1-1	CSVRGQGNTEAFF	TGCAGCGTCCGGGGACAGGGGAACACTGAAGCTTTCTTT
TRBV5-4	once	.	TRBJ1-2	CASSLGGHSNYGYTF	TGTGCCAGCAGCTTGGGAGGACATTCAAACTATGGCTACACCTTC
TRBV15	.	TRBD2	TRBJ2-7	CATSRDSSGTYEQYF	TGTGCCACCAGCAGGGACTCTAGCGGGACCTACGAGCAGTACTTC
TRBV5-5	few	TRBD2	TRBJ2-3	CASSLEGLAGVTQYF	TGTGCCAGCAGCCTAGAGGGCCTAGCGGGAGTTACGCAGTATTTT
TRBV11-2	.	TRBD1	TRBJ1-1	CASSPRTGKAEAFF	TGTGCCAGCAGCCCGCGGACAGGGAAGGCTGAAGCTTTCTTT
TRBV14	.	TRBD2	TRBJ2-7	CASSPFILGLAGVIHEQYF	TGTGCCAGCAGCCCGTTCATTCTCGGACTAGCGGGAGTCATACACGAGCAGTACTTC
TRBV7-2	once	TRBD1	TRBJ1-6	CASLQGAYNSPLHF	TGTGCCAGTTTACAGGGGGCCTATAATTCACCCCTCCACTTT
TRBV30	.	TRBD1	TRBJ1-4	CAGTGSANEKLFF	TGTGCCGGGACAGGGTCGGCTAATGAAAAACTGTTTTTT
TRBV28	.	TRBD2	TRBJ2-3	CASSSRLAVSTDTQYF	TGTGCCAGCAGTTCGCGACTAGCGGTTAGCACAGATACGCAGTATTTT
TRBV28	few	TRBD2	TRBJ2-1	CASSPTTSATYNEQFF	TGTGCCAGCAGCCCAACCACTAGCGCGACCTACAATGAGCAGTTCTTC
TRBV19	few	TRBD2	TRBJ2-3	CATRGGSGSPTDTQYF	TGTGCCACTAGGGGGGGTAGCGGGAGCCCCACAGATACGCAGTATTTT
TRBV18	.	.	TRBJ2-7	CASSPDSTYEQYF	TGTGCCAGCTCACCCGACAGTACCTACGAGCAGTACTTC
TRBV27	.	.	TRBJ2-7	CASSPGTAWYYEQYF	TGTGCCAGCAGTCCAGGGACTGCCTGGTACTACGAGCAGTACTTC
TRBV5-4	.	.	TRBJ2-5	CASSLDVGVRGETQYF	TGTGCCAGCAGCTTGGACGTAGGTGTCCGGGGTGAGACCCAGTACTTC
TRBV7-9	.	TRBD1	TRBJ1-2	CASSYGQGAKNGYTF	TGTGCCAGCAGCTACGGACAGGGGGCTAAGAATGGCTACACCTTC
TRBV24-1	.	.	TRBJ2-1	CATSDLSSAGYNEQFF	TGTGCCACCAGTGATTTGTCTAGCGCGGGCTACAATGAGCAGTTCTTC
TRBV5-5	.	.	TRBJ2-3	CASSLGVLSTDTQYF	TGTGCCAGCAGCTTGGGCGTCCTAAGCACAGATACGCAGTATTTT